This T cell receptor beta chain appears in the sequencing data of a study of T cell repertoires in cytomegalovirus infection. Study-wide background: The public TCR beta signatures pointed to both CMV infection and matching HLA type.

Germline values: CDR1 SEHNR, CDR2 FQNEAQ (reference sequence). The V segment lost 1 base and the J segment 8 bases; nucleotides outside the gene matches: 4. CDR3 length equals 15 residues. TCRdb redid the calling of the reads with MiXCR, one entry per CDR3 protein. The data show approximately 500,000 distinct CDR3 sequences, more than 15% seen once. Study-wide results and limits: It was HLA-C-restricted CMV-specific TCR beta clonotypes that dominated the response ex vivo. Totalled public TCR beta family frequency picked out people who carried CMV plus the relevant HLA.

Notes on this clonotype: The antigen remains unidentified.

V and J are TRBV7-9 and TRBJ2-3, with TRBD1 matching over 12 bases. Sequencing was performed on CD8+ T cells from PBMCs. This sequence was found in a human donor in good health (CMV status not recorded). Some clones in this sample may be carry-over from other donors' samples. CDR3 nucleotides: TGTGCCAGCAGCTTAGAGGGACAGGGGGCGGCTACGCAGTATTTT. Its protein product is CASSLEGQGAATQYF.